This TCR beta chain came from a study of blood T cell repertoires in COVID-19. Background on the study: Whether acute or convalescent, the COVID-19 samples came from the United States, Italy and Spain. T cells, B-cell-depleted T cells, or PBMCs supplied cDNA or gDNA.

After removal of 2 bases from V and 6 bases from J, the junction contained 6 bases not matched to a gene. CDR3 length: 16 amino acids. Per germline, CDR1 SGHNT and CDR2 YENEEA. Enrolment of Seattle patients took place during active infection, and they were followed longitudinally. In the authors' methods: Scientists estimated how many nucleated cells there were by amplifying reference gene primers. Clones were read by immunoSEQ multiplex PCR, and TCRdb kept only the in-frame ones, dropping some. V, J and clone size were drawn from that table, and D and trimming were deduced from the DNA. This table holds approximately 300,000 clones, 75% to 90% found once.

This TCR was sampled from a woman between 50 and 59 years old with COVID-19, enrolled during active disease. The sample was peripheral blood. This chain links TRBV11-3 with TRBJ2-1; TRBD1 aligns across 11 bases. CDR3 loop: CASSLIGQGASNEQFF. Written as DNA, the CDR3 is TGTGCCAGCAGCTTAATCGGACAGGGGGCTTCCAATGAGCAGTTCTTC.